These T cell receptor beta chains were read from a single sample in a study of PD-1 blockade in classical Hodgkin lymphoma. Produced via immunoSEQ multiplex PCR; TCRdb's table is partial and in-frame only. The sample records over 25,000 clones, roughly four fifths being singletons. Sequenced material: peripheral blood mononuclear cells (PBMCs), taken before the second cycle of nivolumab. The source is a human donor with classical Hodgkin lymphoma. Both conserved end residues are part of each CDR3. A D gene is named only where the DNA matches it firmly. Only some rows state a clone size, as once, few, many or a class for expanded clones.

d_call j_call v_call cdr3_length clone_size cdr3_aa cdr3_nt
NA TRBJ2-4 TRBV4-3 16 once CASSQERGTAKNIQYF TGCGCCAGCAGCCAAGAACGGGGGACAGCCAAAAACATTCAGTACTTC
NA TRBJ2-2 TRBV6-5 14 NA CATPGGGKRGELFF TGTGCCACCCCTGGAGGGGGTAAGAGGGGGGAGCTGTTTTTT
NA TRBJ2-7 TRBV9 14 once CASSVGQGTYEQYF TGTGCCAGCAGCGTCGGGCAGGGTACCTACGAGCAGTACTTC
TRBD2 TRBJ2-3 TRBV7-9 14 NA CASSPGLAPDTQYF TGTGCCAGCAGTCCTGGACTAGCCCCAGATACGCAGTATTTT
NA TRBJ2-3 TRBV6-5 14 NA CASSYATAGDTQYF TGTGCCAGCAGTTACGCGACCGCCGGGGATACGCAGTATTTT
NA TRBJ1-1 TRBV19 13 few CASSTGPNTEAFF TGTGCCAGTAGTACGGGACCGAACACTGAAGCTTTCTTT
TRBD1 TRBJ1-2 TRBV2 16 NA CASTWAGQGGNHGYTF TGTGCCAGCACCTGGGCTGGACAGGGGGGTAATCATGGCTACACCTTC
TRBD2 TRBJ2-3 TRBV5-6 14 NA CATQRGMSADTQYF TGTGCCACCCAGCGGGGGATGTCGGCAGATACGCAGTATTTT
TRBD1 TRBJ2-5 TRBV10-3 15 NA CAISESGDREETQYF TGTGCCATCAGTGAGTCGGGAGACAGGGAAGAGACCCAGTACTTC
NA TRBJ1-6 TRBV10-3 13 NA CAIREGTNSPLHF TGTGCCATCAGAGAAGGAACAAATTCACCCCTCCACTTT